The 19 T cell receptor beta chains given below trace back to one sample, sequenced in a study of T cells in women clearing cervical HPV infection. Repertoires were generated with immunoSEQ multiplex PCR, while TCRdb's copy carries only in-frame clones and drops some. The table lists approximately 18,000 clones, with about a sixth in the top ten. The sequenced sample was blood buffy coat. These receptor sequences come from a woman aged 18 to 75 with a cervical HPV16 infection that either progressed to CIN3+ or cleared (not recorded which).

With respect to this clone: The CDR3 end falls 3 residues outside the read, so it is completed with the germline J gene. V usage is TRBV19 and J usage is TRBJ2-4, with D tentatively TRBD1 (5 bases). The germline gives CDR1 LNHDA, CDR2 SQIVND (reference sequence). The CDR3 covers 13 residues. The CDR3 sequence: CASSGAHHYGQYF. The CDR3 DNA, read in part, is TGTGCCAGTAGTGGGGCCCATCACTATGGT. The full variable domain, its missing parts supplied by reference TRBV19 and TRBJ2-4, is DGGITQSPKYLFRKEGQNVTLSCEQNLNHDAMYWYRQDPGQGLRLIYYSQIVNDFQKGDIAEGYSVSREKKESFPLTVTSAQKNPTAFYLCASSGAHHYGQYFGAGTRLSVL.

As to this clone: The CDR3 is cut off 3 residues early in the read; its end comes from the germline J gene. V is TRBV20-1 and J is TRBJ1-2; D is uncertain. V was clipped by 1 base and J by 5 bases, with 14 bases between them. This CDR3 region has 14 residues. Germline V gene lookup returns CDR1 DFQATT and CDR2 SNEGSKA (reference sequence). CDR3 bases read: TGCAGTGCTAGAGCCTTCCCGGTTCCTTATGGC. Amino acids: CSARAFPVPYG. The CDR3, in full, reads CSARAFPVPYGYTF.

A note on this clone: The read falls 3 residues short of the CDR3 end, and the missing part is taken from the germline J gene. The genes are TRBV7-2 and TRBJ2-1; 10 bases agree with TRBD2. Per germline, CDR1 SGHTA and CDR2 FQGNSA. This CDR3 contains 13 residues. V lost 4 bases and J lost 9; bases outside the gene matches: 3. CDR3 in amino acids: CASSSRTSGEQFF. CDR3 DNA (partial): TGTGCCAGCAGCTCCAGGACTAGCGGTGAG. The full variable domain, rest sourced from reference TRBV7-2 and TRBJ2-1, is GAGVSQSPSNKVTEKGKDVELRCDPISGHTALYWYRQSLGQGLEFLIYFQGNSAPDKSGLPSDRFSAERTGGSVSTLTIQRTQQEDSAVYLCASSSRTSGEQFFGPGTRLTVL.

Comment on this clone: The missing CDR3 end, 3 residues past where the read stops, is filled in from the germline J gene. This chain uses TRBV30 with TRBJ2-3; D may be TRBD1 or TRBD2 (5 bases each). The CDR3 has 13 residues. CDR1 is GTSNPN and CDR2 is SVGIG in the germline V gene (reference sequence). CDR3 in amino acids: CAWSVEGNQPQYF. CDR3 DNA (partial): TGTGCCTGGAGTGTAGAGGGGAATCAGCCG.

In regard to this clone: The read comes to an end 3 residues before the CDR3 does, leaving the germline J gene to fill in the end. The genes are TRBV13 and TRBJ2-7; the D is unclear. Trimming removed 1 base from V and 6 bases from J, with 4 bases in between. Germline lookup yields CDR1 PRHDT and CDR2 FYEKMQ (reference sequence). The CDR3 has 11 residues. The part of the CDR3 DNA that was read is TGTGCCAGCAGCTTAGAGGGCGAG. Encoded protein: CASSLEGE. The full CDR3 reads CASSLEGEQYF.

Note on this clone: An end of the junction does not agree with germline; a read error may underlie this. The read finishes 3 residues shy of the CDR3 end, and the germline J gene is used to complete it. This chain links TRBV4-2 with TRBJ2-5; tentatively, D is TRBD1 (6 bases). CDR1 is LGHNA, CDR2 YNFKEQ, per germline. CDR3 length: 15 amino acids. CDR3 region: CASSQDRQGKGTQYF. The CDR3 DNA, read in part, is TGCGCCAGCAGCCAAGATCGGCAGGGGAAAGGGACC.

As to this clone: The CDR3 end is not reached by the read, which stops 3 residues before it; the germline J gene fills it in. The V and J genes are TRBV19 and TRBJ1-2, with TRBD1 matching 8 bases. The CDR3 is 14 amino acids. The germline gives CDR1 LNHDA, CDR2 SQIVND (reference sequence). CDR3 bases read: TGTGCCAGTAGCGGGACAGGTTTTCCCTACGAC. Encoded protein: CASSGTGFPYD. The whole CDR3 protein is CASSGTGFPYDYTF.

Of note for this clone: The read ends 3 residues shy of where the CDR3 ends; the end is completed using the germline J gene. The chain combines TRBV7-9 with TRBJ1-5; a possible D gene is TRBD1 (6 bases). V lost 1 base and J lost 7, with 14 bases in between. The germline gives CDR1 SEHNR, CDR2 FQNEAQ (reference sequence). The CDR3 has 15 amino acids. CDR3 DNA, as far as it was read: TGTGCCAGCAGCTTAGGGTCAGGGGAACGACAGCCC. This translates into CASSLGSGERQP. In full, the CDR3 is CASSLGSGERQPQHF.

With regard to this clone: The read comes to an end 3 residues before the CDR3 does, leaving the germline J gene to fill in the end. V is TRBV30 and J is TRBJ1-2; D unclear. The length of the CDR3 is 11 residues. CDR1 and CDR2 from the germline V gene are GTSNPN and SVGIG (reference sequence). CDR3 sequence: CAWSSSYDYTF. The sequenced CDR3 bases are TGTGCCTGGAGTAGCTCCTACGAC.

Partial CDR3 DNA: TGTGCCAGTCGAACTAGCGGGAAAGAGACC. Residues: CASRTSGKET. The entire CDR3 is CASRTSGKETQYF. The gene calls are TRBV6-2 or TRBV6-3 and TRBJ2-5; 10 bases agree with TRBD2. The sequence runs out 3 residues before the end of the CDR3; the remainder is reconstructed from the germline J gene. The CDR3 extends over 13 amino acids. Per germline, CDR1 MNHEY and CDR2 SVGEGT. Germline trimming cut 9 bases from V and 3 bases from J; bases unmatched to any gene: 4.

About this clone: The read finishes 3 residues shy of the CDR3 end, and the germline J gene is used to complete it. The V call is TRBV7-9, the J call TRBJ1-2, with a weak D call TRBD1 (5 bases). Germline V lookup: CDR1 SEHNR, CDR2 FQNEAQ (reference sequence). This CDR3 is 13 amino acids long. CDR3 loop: CASRTDQGEGYTF. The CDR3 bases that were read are TGTGCCAGCAGGACAGACCAGGGTGAGGGC.

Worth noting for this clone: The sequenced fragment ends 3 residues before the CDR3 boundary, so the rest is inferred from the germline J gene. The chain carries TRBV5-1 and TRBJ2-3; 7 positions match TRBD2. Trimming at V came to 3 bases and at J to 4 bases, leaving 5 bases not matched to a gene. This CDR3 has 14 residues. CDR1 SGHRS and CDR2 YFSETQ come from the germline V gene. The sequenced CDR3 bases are TGCGCCAGCAGCTCTCCTAGCGGTTCAGATACG. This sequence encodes CASSSPSGSDT. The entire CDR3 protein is CASSSPSGSDTQYF.

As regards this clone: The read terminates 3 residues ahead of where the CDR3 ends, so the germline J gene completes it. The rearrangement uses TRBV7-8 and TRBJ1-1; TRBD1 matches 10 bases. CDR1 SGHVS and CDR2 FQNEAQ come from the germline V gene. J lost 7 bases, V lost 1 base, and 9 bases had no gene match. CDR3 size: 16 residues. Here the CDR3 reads CASSLETGGVGGEAFF. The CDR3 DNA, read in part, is TGTGCCAGCAGCTTAGAGACAGGGGGCGTCGGGGGTGAA.

The CDR3 region is CASSSGTTSYNEQFF. CDR3 DNA, as far as it was read: TGTGCCAGCAGCTCCGGGACTACCTCCTACAATGAG. This sequence joins TRBV11-3 and TRBJ2-1; the match to TRBD2 covers 7 bases. The read terminates 3 residues ahead of where the CDR3 ends, so the germline J gene completes it. Germline V CDR1 and CDR2: SGHNT, YENEEA. The V and J ends lost 4 bases and 0 bases, in that order; junction bases with no gene match: 3. The CDR3 is 15 residues long.

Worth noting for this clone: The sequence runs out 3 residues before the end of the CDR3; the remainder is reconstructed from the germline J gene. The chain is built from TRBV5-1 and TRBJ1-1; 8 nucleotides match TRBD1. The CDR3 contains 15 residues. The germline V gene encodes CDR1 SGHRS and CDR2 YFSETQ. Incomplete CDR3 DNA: TGCGCCAGCAGTCGGGACCATCGGGACAGGTCGAAA. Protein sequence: CASSRDHRDRSK. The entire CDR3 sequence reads CASSRDHRDRSKAFF. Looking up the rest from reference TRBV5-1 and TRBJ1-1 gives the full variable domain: KAGVTQTPRYLIKTRGQQVTLSCSPISGHRSVSWYQQTPGQGLQFLFEYFSETQRNKGNFPGRFSGRQFSNSRSEMNVSTLELGDSALYLCASSRDHRDRSKAFFGQGTRLTVV.

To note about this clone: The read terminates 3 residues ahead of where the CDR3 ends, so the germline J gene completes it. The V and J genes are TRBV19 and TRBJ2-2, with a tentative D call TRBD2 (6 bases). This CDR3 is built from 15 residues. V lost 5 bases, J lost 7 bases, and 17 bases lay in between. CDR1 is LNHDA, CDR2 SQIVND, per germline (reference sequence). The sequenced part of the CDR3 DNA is TGTGCCAGTAGTCCCCGACTAGGATTGGGCGGGGAG. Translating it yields CASSPRLGLGGE. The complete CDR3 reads CASSPRLGLGGELFF.

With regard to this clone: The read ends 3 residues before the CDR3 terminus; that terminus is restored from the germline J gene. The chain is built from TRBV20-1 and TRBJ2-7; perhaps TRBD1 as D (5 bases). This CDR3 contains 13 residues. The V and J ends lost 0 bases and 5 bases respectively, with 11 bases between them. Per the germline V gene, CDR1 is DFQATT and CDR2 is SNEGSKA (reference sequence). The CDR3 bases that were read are TGCAGTGCTAGAGAGTTACTGGACAACGAG. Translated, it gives CSARELLDNE. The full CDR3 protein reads CSARELLDNEQYF.

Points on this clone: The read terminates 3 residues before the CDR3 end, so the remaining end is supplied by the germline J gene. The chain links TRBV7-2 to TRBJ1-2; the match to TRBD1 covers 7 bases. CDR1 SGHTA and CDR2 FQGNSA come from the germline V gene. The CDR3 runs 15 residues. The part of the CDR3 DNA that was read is TGTGCCAGCAGCACCAGGGGGGACGGAAGAGATGAC. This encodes CASSTRGDGRDD. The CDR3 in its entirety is CASSTRGDGRDDYTF.

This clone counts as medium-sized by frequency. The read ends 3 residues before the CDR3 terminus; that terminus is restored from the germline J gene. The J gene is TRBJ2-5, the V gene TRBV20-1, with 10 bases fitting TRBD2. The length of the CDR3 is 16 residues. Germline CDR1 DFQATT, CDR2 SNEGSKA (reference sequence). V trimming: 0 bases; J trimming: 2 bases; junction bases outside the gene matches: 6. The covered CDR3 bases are TGCAGTGCTAGAGATCCTCTAGCGGGGGAGCAAGAGACC. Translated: CSARDPLAGEQET. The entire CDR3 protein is CSARDPLAGEQETQYF.